This TCR beta chain was sequenced during a study of blood T cell repertoires in COVID-19. About the research overall: From the United States, Italy and Spain came samples of acute and convalescent COVID-19. T cells, B-cell-depleted T cells, or PBMCs provided the cDNA or gDNA that served as material.

Original data processing: Reference gene primer amplification in the assay estimated nucleated cell counts. Clones were read by immunoSEQ multiplex PCR, and TCRdb kept only the in-frame ones, dropping some. The V and J calls and the clone size are those of that table, but D and trimming were determined from the DNA. Of about 250,000 clones in the sample, around 84% were seen once. Within the 2 weeks before study entry, each person in the exposed group met a COVID-19 case. V was cut by 0 bases and J by 5 bases, with 11 bases left in between. Per the germline V gene, CDR1 is SGHRS and CDR2 is YFSETQ. This CDR3 is built from 14 residues.

The clonotype was recovered from a man between 35 and 55 years old who had been exposed to COVID-19. Sequenced material: PBMCs or T cells enriched from blood (not recorded which). V and J are TRBV5-1 and TRBJ2-5; tentatively, D is TRBD2 (6 bases). CDR3 amino acids: CASSLGGGTETQYF. The CDR3 nucleotides read TGCGCCAGCAGCTTGGGAGGCGGGACCGAGACCCAGTACTTC.